One T cell receptor beta chain is described in this entry. Its specificity is not known. Germline V lookup: CDR1 SGHTA, CDR2 FQGTGA. This CDR3 contains 16 residues. The V gene lost 2 bases and the J gene lost 4 bases, with 14 bases spanning the gap. The sample is drawn from a study of CD4 T cells in relation to SARS-CoV-2 and coronaviruses. TCRdb's copy holds only in-frame clones and misses some; the assay was immunoSEQ multiplex PCR. The profile shows roughly 43,000 clones, around 79% of them singletons. The rearrangement uses TRBV7-3 and TRBJ2-2; no clear D. The receptor's source is an adult with COVID-19. Material for sequencing was naive CD4+ T cells from PBMCs, cultured in vitro. Subset described: naive CD4+ T cells isolated by negative enrichment. CDR3 nucleotide sequence: TGTGCCAGCAGCTTATTTCAGCCCTCGGGCACCGGGGAGCTGTTTTTT. This translates into CASSLFQPSGTGELFF.